The 32 T cell receptor beta chains listed next were all sequenced from one sample in a study of long-term antiretroviral therapy in people with HIV. Investigators performed immunoSEQ version v3.0 at survey level. The data were produced by immunoSEQ multiplex PCR, yet TCRdb's version contains in-frame clones alone and is incomplete. The top ten clones hold around 5.1% of a sample with around 34,000 clones, roughly 80% of them seen once. Material: unsorted PBMCs, obtained 1.5 years after starting antiretroviral therapy. Receptors originate from a young man with HIV.

The J gene is TRBJ2-5, the V gene TRBV6-5; TRBD1 agrees at 7 bases. Looked up from germline, CDR1 is MNHEY and CDR2 is SVGAGI. J was trimmed by 5 bases and V by 4 bases; bases with no gene match: 1. CDR3 length: 12 amino acids. The CDR3 DNA reads as TGTGCCAGCAGTTCACAGGGGGAGACCCAGTACTTC. Its protein product is CASSSQGETQYF.

This clone was counted once. The V and J genes are TRBV29-1 and TRBJ1-4; D gene ambiguous. Germline V gives CDR1 SQVTM, CDR2 ANQGSEA. Trimming cost V 6 bases and J 11 bases, with 16 bases left between them. The CDR3 consists of 12 residues. The CDR3 DNA is TGCAGCGTGGAGTCGGGATTTGGGAAACTGTTTTTT. It specifies CSVESGFGKLFF. Together with reference TRBV29-1 and TRBJ1-4, the CDR3 gives the full variable domain: SAVISQKPSRDICQRGTSLTIQCQVDSQVTMMFWYRQQPGQSLTLIATANQGSEATYESGFVIDKFPISRPNLTFSTLTVSNMSPEDSSIYLCSVESGFGKLFFGSGTQLSVL.

This chain uses TRBV28 with TRBJ1-5; D unclear. Trimming took off 5 bases at V and 9 bases at J, with 11 bases between the two ends. Germline values: CDR1 MDHEN, CDR2 SYDVKM. The CDR3 runs 12 residues. Written as DNA, the CDR3 is TGTGCCAGCAGTCCCAGCCTGGTGCCCCAGCATTTT. Residues: CASSPSLVPQHF.

The chain uses TRBV11-3 and TRBJ2-3, with D tentatively TRBD1 (6 bases). The CDR3 sequence is 13 residues long. The ends were cut back, 4 bases at V and 4 bases at J, with 9 bases in the middle. Germline V gene lookup returns CDR1 SGHNT and CDR2 YENEEA. CDR3 sequence (DNA): TGTGCCAGCAGCTCCTCAGGGGCAGATACGCAGTATTTT. Residues: CASSSSGADTQYF.

CDR3 DNA sequence: TGTGCCAGCAGTGAAGGGAACGGTTACACAGATACGCAGTATTTT. This gives the protein CASSEGNGYTDTQYF. The chain links TRBV2 to TRBJ2-3, with D hard to call. Germline CDR1 reads SNHLY; CDR2 reads FYNNEI. The ends were cut back, 1 base at V and 2 bases at J, with 10 bases in the middle. This CDR3 region has 15 residues.

This chain uses TRBV29-1 with TRBJ2-3, with D perhaps being TRBD1 or TRBD2 (5 bases each). The germline V and J ends were trimmed by 2 bases and 3 bases, with 12 bases remaining between them. The V gene's germline CDR1 is SQVTM and CDR2 ANQGSEA. This CDR3 contains 14 residues. CDR3 nucleotide sequence: TGCAGCGTTGAAATGGGACGTCTGACAGATACGCAGTATTTT. It yields the protein CSVEMGRLTDTQYF.

The chain employs TRBV7-8 and TRBJ2-1, with 9 bases identical to TRBD2. The junction had 5 bases not matched to a gene; V was cut back by 3 bases and J by 2 bases. Germline CDR1 SGHVS, CDR2 FQNEAQ. The CDR3 loop spans 16 amino acids. CDR3 sequence: CASSFTGTSPYNEQFF. DNA for the CDR3: TGTGCCAGCAGCTTCACCGGGACTAGCCCCTACAATGAGCAGTTCTTC.

The chain carries TRBV2 and TRBJ2-7; a possible D gene is TRBD2 (7 bases). Germline V gene lookup returns CDR1 SNHLY and CDR2 FYNNEI. V dropped 6 bases and J dropped 7 bases, with 25 bases sitting between them. This CDR3 has 16 residues. CDR3 nucleotide sequence: TGTGCCAGCAGCGAGGGGGGGAGTAGTTCAGGTTGGGAGCAGTACTTC. This codes for CASSEGGSSSGWEQYF. The full variable domain, rest sourced from reference TRBV2 and TRBJ2-7, is EPEVTQTPSHQVTQMGQEVILRCVPISNHLYFYWYRQILGQKVEFLVSFYNNEISEKSEIFDDQFSVERPDGSNFTLKIRSTKLEDSAMYFCASSEGGSSSGWEQYFGPGTRLTVT.

The chain is built from TRBV28 and TRBJ2-7; 9 bases are a match to TRBD2. Germline V gene data show CDR1 as MDHEN and CDR2 as SYDVKM. With V trimmed by 6 bases and J by 3 bases, 9 bases remained unmatched. This CDR3 has 15 amino acids. The CDR3 bases are TGTGCCAGCAGCCGATACTTAGCGGGGGACTACGAGCAGTACTTC. Translated: CASSRYLAGDYEQYF.

The CDR3 is CASSPWAGGSYNEQFF. The DNA of the CDR3 is TGCGCCAGTAGTCCCTGGGCGGGAGGGTCCTACAATGAGCAGTTCTTC. This rearrangement joins TRBV5-1 to TRBJ2-1; 9 nucleotides match TRBD2. Germline trimming cut 8 bases from V and 1 base from J; bases unmatched to any gene: 10. The germline V gene encodes CDR1 SGHRS and CDR2 YFSETQ. The CDR3 has 16 residues. Using reference TRBV5-1 and TRBJ2-1 for the parts outside the CDR3, the full variable domain is KAGVTQTPRYLIKTRGQQVTLSCSPISGHRSVSWYQQTPGQGLQFLFEYFSETQRNKGNFPGRFSGRQFSNSRSEMNVSTLELGDSALYLCASSPWAGGSYNEQFFGPGTRLTVL.

The rearrangement joins TRBV30 to TRBJ2-1, with 13 bases fitting TRBD2. Germline V gene sequence: CDR1 GTSNPN, CDR2 SVGIG (reference sequence). The CDR3 is made up of 15 amino acids. V trimming: 1 base; J trimming: 7 bases; junction bases outside the gene matches: 4. The chain's CDR3 is CAWSAGTSGTNEQFF. The DNA of the CDR3 is TGTGCCTGGAGTGCGGGGACTAGCGGGACTAATGAGCAGTTCTTC.

The chain is built from TRBV28 and TRBJ2-7; D is undetermined. The CDR3 consists of 13 residues. Trimming removed 6 bases from V and 0 bases from J, with 9 bases in between. The germline CDR1 and CDR2 sequences are MDHEN and SYDVKM. The CDR3 loop is CASRSSSSYEQYF. CDR3 bases: TGTGCCAGCAGATCTTCCTCCTCCTACGAGCAGTACTTC. Supplemented by reference TRBV28 and TRBJ2-7, the full variable domain reads DVKVTQSSRYLVKRTGEKVFLECVQDMDHENMFWYRQDPGLGLRLIYFSYDVKMKEKGDIPEGYSVSREKKERFSLILESASTNQTSMYLCASRSSSSYEQYFGPGTRLTVT.

In this sample, this clone turned up a few times. The V call is TRBV7-9, the J call TRBJ2-7; D is uncertain. V lost 5 bases and J 0 bases, leaving 11 bases between the germline ends. This CDR3 region has 14 residues. Germline loops: CDR1 SEHNR, CDR2 FQNEAQ (reference sequence). CDR3 residues: CASSPDSISYEQYF. In DNA, the CDR3 is TGTGCCAGCAGCCCTGACTCGATCTCCTACGAGCAGTACTTC.

CDR3 DNA: TGTGCCAGCAGCGGGTTTTGGACCGGGGAGCTGTTTTTT. It yields the protein CASSGFWTGELFF. V gene TRBV14 combines with J gene TRBJ2-2; no firm D call. The germline V gene encodes CDR1 SGHDN and CDR2 FVKESK. Trimming removed 5 bases from V and 5 bases from J, with 9 bases in between. The CDR3 runs to 13 residues.

This sequence joins TRBV5-1 and TRBJ1-2; 10 bases fit TRBD1. V was pared by 0 bases and J by 6 bases, with 11 bases of the junction left unmatched. Looked up from germline, CDR1 is SGHRS and CDR2 is YFSETQ. The CDR3 is 17 residues long. CDR3 coding DNA: TGCGCCAGCAGCTTGGTAGTAAAGGGACAGGGGATGGATGGCTACACCTTC. Translating gives CASSLVVKGQGMDGYTF.

The genes are TRBV6-1 and TRBJ2-7; 14 bases are a match to TRBD2. V lost 7 bases and J lost 3; bases outside the gene matches: 5. The CDR3 length is 15 residues. Germline values: CDR1 MNHNS, CDR2 SASEGT. The CDR3 region has the DNA TGTGCCAGCACCAGACTAGCGGGAGGGTACTACGAGCAGTACTTC. Protein sequence: CASTRLAGGYYEQYF.

J is TRBJ1-1 and V is TRBV6-1; weak D call: TRBD1 (5 bases). Germline V gene data show CDR1 as MNHNS and CDR2 as SASEGT. CDR3 length: 16 residues. Trimming removed 4 bases at V and 8 bases at J, with 23 bases between. CDR3 nucleotides: TGTGCCAGCAGTGGAGAAGGGGCTCGTCTGCGCGGGGAAGCTTTCTTT. It translates to CASSGEGARLRGEAFF.

This sequence joins TRBV5-5 and TRBJ2-1; D not resolved. With 4 bases removed from V and 1 base from J, the gap between germline ends came to 12 bases. The germline gives CDR1 SGHKS, CDR2 YYEKEE (reference sequence). The CDR3 consists of 15 residues. Written as DNA, the CDR3 is TGTGCCAGCAGCCCCCTTTGGGCGTCCTACAATGAGCAGTTCTTC. This gives the protein CASSPLWASYNEQFF.

This chain connects TRBV7-8 to TRBJ1-1; 10 positions agree with TRBD1. Germline CDR1 reads SGHVS; CDR2 reads FQNEAQ. The CDR3 loop spans 17 amino acids. With 4 bases clipped from V and 3 bases from J, the junction kept 11 bases outside the gene matches. The CDR3 sequence is CASSSQGDRGRYTEAFF. In DNA form, the CDR3 reads TGTGCCAGCAGCTCCCAGGGAGACAGGGGGCGATACACTGAAGCTTTCTTT.

This clone has only a few counts. The gene calls are TRBV5-4 and TRBJ1-2; 9 bases map to TRBD1. CDR1 is SGHNT and CDR2 is YYREEE in the germline V gene (reference sequence). The CDR3 extends over 15 amino acids. Germline trimming cut 3 bases from V and 4 bases from J; bases unmatched to any gene: 7. As DNA, the CDR3 is TGTGCCAGCAGCTGGGGACAGGGAAATTTCTATGGCTACACCTTC. It is translated as CASSWGQGNFYGYTF.

The gene calls are TRBV5-1 and TRBJ2-2; D not certain. The CDR3 is 17 amino acids. Trimming shortened V by 0 bases and J by 4 bases, and 16 bases separated the two germline ends. CDR1 is SGHRS and CDR2 is YFSETQ in the germline V gene. The DNA of the CDR3 is TGCGCCAGCAGCTTGGCCCCCGCAGGCTCAGCCACCGGGGAGCTGTTTTTT. Encoded protein: CASSLAPAGSATGELFF. Supplemented by reference TRBV5-1 and TRBJ2-2, the full variable domain reads KAGVTQTPRYLIKTRGQQVTLSCSPISGHRSVSWYQQTPGQGLQFLFEYFSETQRNKGNFPGRFSGRQFSNSRSEMNVSTLELGDSALYLCASSLAPAGSATGELFFGEGSRLTVL.

V gene TRBV5-4 combines with J gene TRBJ2-7; 7 bases line up with TRBD1. In germline, CDR1 is SGHNT, CDR2 YYREEE (reference sequence). The CDR3 contains 15 residues. V gave up 4 bases and J gave up 4 bases; unmatched junction bases: 11. The CDR3 DNA reads TGTGCCAGCAGCCTGTTCAACAGGGGTTCTTACGAGCAGTACTTC. It codes for CASSLFNRGSYEQYF.

The chain combines TRBV10-3 with TRBJ1-5; a weak D match, TRBD1 (6 bases). V was clipped by 0 bases and J by 7 bases, with 16 bases between them. The CDR3 length is 16 residues. CDR1 ENHRY and CDR2 SYGVKD come from the germline V gene. The CDR3 reads CAISESTGNGGQPQHF. The DNA of the CDR3 is TGTGCCATCAGTGAGTCAACAGGGAACGGCGGGCAGCCCCAGCATTTT.

This clone was detected only a few times. The rearrangement joins TRBV4-1 to TRBJ2-7; D remains ambiguous. The V gene lost 0 bases and the J gene lost 3 bases, with 3 bases spanning the gap. CDR1 MGHRA and CDR2 YSYEKL come from the germline V gene. The CDR3 is 12 residues long. CDR3 region: CASSQDDYEQYF. CDR3 DNA: TGCGCCAGCAGCCAAGATGACTACGAGCAGTACTTC.

The chain joins TRBV5-8 to TRBJ2-5, with D uncertain. This CDR3 contains 11 residues. Germline CDR1 and CDR2: SGHTS and YDEGEE. Trimming cost V 0 bases and J 5 bases, with 2 bases left between them. CDR3 in amino acids: CASSLVETQYF. CDR3 coding DNA: TGTGCCAGCAGCTTGGTCGAGACCCAGTACTTC.

This clone appeared a single time. V gene TRBV4-3 combines with J gene TRBJ1-5; D may be TRBD1 (5 bases). The CDR3 contains 15 residues. V gave up 4 bases and J gave up 1 base, with 11 bases separating them. Germline CDR1 LGHNA, CDR2 YSLEER. The CDR3 is CASSPRDGSNQPQHF. The CDR3 DNA sequence: TGCGCCAGCAGCCCGCGGGACGGGAGCAATCAGCCCCAGCATTTT.

V usage is TRBV15 and J usage is TRBJ2-5; D not resolved. The V end was cut by 1 base, the J end by 2 bases, with 11 bases between. The CDR3 extends over 15 amino acids. Germline CDR1 LNHNV, CDR2 YYDKDF (reference sequence). CDR3 protein: CATSRARLIQETQYF. As DNA, the CDR3 is TGTGCCACCAGCAGAGCCCGACTTATTCAAGAGACCCAGTACTTC.

This clone is a singleton in its sample. The genes are TRBV5-6 and TRBJ2-1, with 15 positions matching TRBD2. Losses at the gene ends were 0 bases for V and 0 bases for J; bases not matched to a gene: 4. The CDR3 totals 19 residues. The germline V gene has CDR1 SGHDT and CDR2 YYEEEE. CDR3 amino acids: CASSLAGTSGRISYNEQFF. CDR3 nucleotide sequence: TGTGCCAGCAGCTTGGCCGGGACTAGCGGGAGGATCTCCTACAATGAGCAGTTCTTC.

The rearrangement uses TRBV30 and TRBJ1-2; TRBD1 is a possible D gene (5 bases). Germline CDR1 and CDR2: GTSNPN and SVGIG (reference sequence). V was cut by 3 bases and J by 5 bases, with 19 bases left in between. The CDR3 sequence is 15 residues long. The chain's CDR3 is CAWRPGADRRYGYTF. The CDR3 nucleotides are TGTGCCTGGAGGCCCGGGGCGGATAGGCGGTATGGCTACACCTTC.

The rearrangement links TRBV6-1 to TRBJ1-5; no clear D gene. Germline values: CDR1 MNHNS, CDR2 SASEGT. The V gene lost 8 bases and the J gene lost 6 bases, with 14 bases spanning the gap. The CDR3 runs 13 residues. The CDR3 sequence is CASGDFGVQPQHF. The CDR3 DNA sequence: TGTGCCAGCGGGGATTTTGGGGTTCAGCCCCAGCATTTT.

The rearrangement uses TRBV14 and TRBJ1-4; D not certain. The CDR3 is made up of 15 amino acids. V lost 4 bases and J lost 2, with 11 bases in between. Germline V CDR1 and CDR2: SGHDN, FVKESK. CDR3 residues: CASSRNRGTNEKLFF. The CDR3 DNA reads as TGTGCCAGCAGCCGCAACAGAGGTACTAATGAAAAACTGTTTTTT. The whole variable domain, remainder taken from reference TRBV14 and TRBJ1-4, is EAGVTQFPSHSVIEKGQTVTLRCDPISGHDNLYWYRRVMGKEIKFLLHFVKESKQDESGMPNNRFLAERTGGTYSTLKVQPAELEDSGVYFCASSRNRGTNEKLFFGSGTQLSVL.

This chain joins TRBV5-6 and TRBJ1-2, with 7 nucleotides matching TRBD1. The trim removed 2 bases at V and 4 bases at J, leaving 5 bases unmatched. Per germline, CDR1 SGHDT and CDR2 YYEEEE. The CDR3 has 14 residues. The DNA of the CDR3 is TGTGCCAGCAGCTTTAACAGGGGCCGCTATGGCTACACCTTC. Protein product: CASSFNRGRYGYTF.